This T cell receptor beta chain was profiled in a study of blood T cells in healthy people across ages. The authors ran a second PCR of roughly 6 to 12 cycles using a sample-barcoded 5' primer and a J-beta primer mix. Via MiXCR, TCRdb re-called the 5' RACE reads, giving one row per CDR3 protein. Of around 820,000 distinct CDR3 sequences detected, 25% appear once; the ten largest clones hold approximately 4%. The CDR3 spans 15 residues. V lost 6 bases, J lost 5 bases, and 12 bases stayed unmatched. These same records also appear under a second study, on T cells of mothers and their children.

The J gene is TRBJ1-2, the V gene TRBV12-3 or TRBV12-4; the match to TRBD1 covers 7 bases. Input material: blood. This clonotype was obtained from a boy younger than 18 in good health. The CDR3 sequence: CASSPEQGGYYGYTF. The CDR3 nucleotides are TGTGCCAGCAGCCCGGAGCAGGGGGGGTATTATGGCTACACCTTC.